The 31 T cell receptor beta chains listed next were all sequenced from one sample in a study of technical replicates of blood from several donors. Measured with immunoSEQ multiplex PCR; TCRdb has only the in-frame clones, and not every one. The repertoire holds tens of thousands of clones, with about nine tenths as singletons. The source material was T cells isolated from PBMCs. Receptor source: a human donor in good health.

The genes are TRBV5-1 and TRBJ2-3; D is uncertain. The V end lost 4 bases, the J end lost 4 bases, and 10 bases lay between the germline ends. CDR3 length: 13 residues. Germline CDR1 reads SGHRS; CDR2 reads YFSETQ. The CDR3 nucleotides are TGCGCCAGCAGCCCCGAACTCCCAGATACGCAGTATTTT. Its protein is CASSPELPDTQYF.

V and J are TRBV27 and TRBJ1-1; TRBD1 agrees at 11 bases. This CDR3 has 14 residues. Germline assignment: CDR1 MNHEY and CDR2 SMNVEV (reference sequence). V lost 6 bases and J lost 5; bases outside the gene matches: 5. This CDR3 reads CASSRDRGATEAFF. CDR3 in DNA: TGTGCCAGCAGCCGGGACAGGGGGGCGACTGAAGCTTTCTTT.

The chain links TRBV15 to TRBJ1-2, with a possible D match to TRBD1 (6 bases). The CDR3 sequence is 14 residues long. CDR1 and CDR2 (germline): LNHNV, YYDKDF (reference sequence). V was shortened by 3 bases and J by 2 bases, with 10 bases between the two germline ends. The CDR3 bases are TGTGCCACCAGCAGTCGCGGACAGAACTATGGCTACACCTTC. Translation: CATSSRGQNYGYTF. The full variable domain, its missing parts supplied by reference TRBV15 and TRBJ1-2, is DAMVIQNPRYQVTQFGKPVTLSCSQTLNHNVMYWYQQKSSQAPKLLFHYYDKDFNNEADTPDNFQSRRPNTSFCFLDIRSPGLGDTAMYLCATSSRGQNYGYTFGSGTRLTVV.

This rearrangement joins TRBV7-8 to TRBJ1-6, with 8 bases that match TRBD1. V trimming: 5 bases; J trimming: 8 bases; junction bases outside the gene matches: 11. Germline-derived CDR1 and CDR2 are SGHVS and FQNEAQ. This CDR3 is built from 16 residues. The CDR3 nucleotides read TGTGCCAGCAGCCCTCTGCCCGGGACAGGAGATTCACCCCTCCACTTT. Its translation: CASSPLPGTGDSPLHF.

The chain combines TRBV6-5 with TRBJ2-5, with D perhaps matching TRBD2 (6 bases). CDR1 is MNHEY, CDR2 SVGAGI, per germline. The CDR3 extends over 14 amino acids. V was clipped by 5 bases and J by 4 bases, with 14 bases between them. As DNA, the CDR3 is TGTGCCAGCAGTCGGAAGGTGGGGGGAGAGACCCAGTACTTC. It codes for CASSRKVGGETQYF.

This CDR3 is CASSTEQGVTNEKLFF. CDR3 bases: TGCGCCAGCAGCACGGAACAGGGGGTCACTAATGAAAAACTGTTTTTT. The chain has TRBV5-1 and TRBJ1-4, with 8 bases that match TRBD1. The CDR3 is made up of 16 amino acids. The germline V gene has CDR1 SGHRS and CDR2 YFSETQ. V dropped 4 bases and J dropped 2; count of bases not matched to a gene: 7.

The chain uses TRBV6-5 and TRBJ2-2; perhaps TRBD1 as D (6 bases). This CDR3 is built from 13 residues. The V gene lost 2 bases and the J gene lost 10 bases, with 11 bases spanning the gap. Germline-derived CDR1 and CDR2 are MNHEY and SVGAGI. CDR3 nucleotide sequence: TGTGCCAGCAGTTACCCCGGGACAATGGAGCTGTTTTTT. This codes for CASSYPGTMELFF.

This clone is a singleton in its sample. The CDR3, as DNA: TGTGCCAGCAGTGAATGGACAGGGGAAGAGACCCAGTACTTC. It translates to CASSEWTGEETQYF. This chain joins TRBV6-1 and TRBJ2-5, with 9 bases fitting TRBD1. The CDR3 has 14 residues. The J segment lost 3 bases and the V segment lost 2 bases, leaving 1 base of the junction unmatched. The germline gives CDR1 MNHNS, CDR2 SASEGT.

This clone came up a few times. The chain combines TRBV19 with TRBJ1-1; no definite D call. The V end was cut by 6 bases, the J end by 1 base, with 6 bases between. Germline CDR1 and CDR2: LNHDA and SQIVND (reference sequence). This CDR3 comprises 12 residues. CDR3 in amino acids: CASRHRNTEAFF. The CDR3 DNA is TGTGCCAGTAGGCACAGGAACACTGAAGCTTTCTTT. Variable domain in full (rest from reference TRBV19 and TRBJ1-1): DGGITQSPKYLFRKEGQNVTLSCEQNLNHDAMYWYRQDPGQGLRLIYYSQIVNDFQKGDIAEGYSVSREKKESFPLTVTSAQKNPTAFYLCASRHRNTEAFFGQGTRLTVV.

The rearrangement uses TRBV18 and TRBJ1-1, with D possibly being TRBD1 (6 bases). Trimming took 2 bases from V and 10 from J, leaving 14 bases between them. CDR1 and CDR2 (germline): KGHSH, LQKENI. This CDR3 comprises 13 residues. CDR3 region: CASSPTSRDIAFF. CDR3 sequence (DNA): TGTGCCAGCTCACCAACATCCCGGGACATAGCTTTCTTT.

The genes are TRBV6-6 and TRBJ2-2; D uncertain. V was pared by 5 bases and J by 4 bases, with 8 bases between. The CDR3 totals 13 residues. Germline loops: CDR1 MNHNY, CDR2 SVGAGI (reference sequence). For the CDR3, the DNA is TGTGCCAGCAGTCTCGTTCGCACCGGGGAGCTGTTTTTT. Translated: CASSLVRTGELFF.

The J gene is TRBJ1-3, the V gene TRBV10-3; TRBD1 aligns across 10 bases. Germline CDR1 reads ENHRY; CDR2 reads SYGVKD. CDR3 length: 16 amino acids. J lost 1 base, V lost 6 bases, and 6 bases had no gene match. CDR3 DNA sequence: TGTGCCATCAGCGGTCAGGACAGGGGGTCTGGAAACACCATATATTTT. Translation: CAISGQDRGSGNTIYF.

V and J are TRBV6-5 and TRBJ1-3, with D possibly TRBD1 on 5 matching bases. The CDR3 has 13 amino acids. Germline V lookup: CDR1 MNHEY, CDR2 SVGAGI. Trimming pared 2 bases from V and 3 bases from J, leaving 5 bases between. The CDR3 loop reads CASSYRGGNTIYF. The CDR3 DNA is TGTGCCAGCAGTTACAGGGGTGGAAACACCATATATTTT.

The genes are TRBV6-4 and TRBJ2-1, with D perhaps TRBD1 (5 bases). V gave up 4 bases and J gave up 12 bases, with 16 bases separating them. The CDR3 totals 13 residues. The germline V gene has CDR1 MRHNA and CDR2 SNTAGT. The CDR3 DNA is TGTGCCAGCAGTGCCGAAGTACAGGCTGTGCAGTTCTTC. Protein sequence: CASSAEVQAVQFF.

In DNA, the CDR3 is TGTGCCAGCAGTCTCGGGGGGGTGAGCAATCAGCCCCAGCATTTT. It yields the protein CASSLGGVSNQPQHF. The chain carries TRBV27 and TRBJ1-5; D perhaps matches TRBD1 (5 bases). Germline CDR1 MNHEY, CDR2 SMNVEV (reference sequence). Trimming removed 5 bases at V and 1 base at J, with 12 bases between. The CDR3 has 15 residues.

This sequence joins TRBV28 and TRBJ1-2; 7 bases agree with TRBD1. V lost 10 bases, J lost 5 bases, and 7 bases stayed unmatched. This CDR3 is 12 amino acids long. CDR1 MDHEN and CDR2 SYDVKM come from the germline V gene. CDR3 sequence reads: CAINRGRYGYTF. The CDR3, as DNA: TGTGCCATCAACAGGGGAAGGTATGGCTACACCTTC.

The chain couples TRBV25-1 to TRBJ2-1; 7 positions match TRBD1. The CDR3 totals 15 residues. Looked up from germline, CDR1 is MGHDK and CDR2 is SYGVNS. V was pared by 5 bases and J by 2 bases, with 6 bases of the junction left unmatched. The CDR3 reads CASSPLTGTYNEQFF. As DNA, the CDR3 is TGTGCCAGCAGTCCTTTGACAGGGACCTACAATGAGCAGTTCTTC. Together with reference TRBV25-1 and TRBJ2-1, the CDR3 gives the full variable domain: EADIYQTPRYLVIGTGKKITLECSQTMGHDKMYWYQQDPGMELHLIHYSYGVNSTEKGDLSSESTVSRIRTEHFPLTLESARPSHTSQYLCASSPLTGTYNEQFFGPGTRLTVL.

The V call is TRBV5-6, the J call TRBJ2-2; D remains ambiguous. Germline assignment: CDR1 SGHDT and CDR2 YYEEEE. This CDR3 region has 14 residues. With 2 bases removed from V and 5 bases from J, the gap between germline ends came to 10 bases. The CDR3 is CASSFPEQTGELFF. In DNA, the CDR3 is TGTGCCAGCAGCTTTCCAGAACAGACCGGGGAGCTGTTTTTT.

The chain combines TRBV30 with TRBJ2-7; 7 bases agree with TRBD2. CDR1 and CDR2 from the germline V gene are GTSNPN and SVGIG (reference sequence). The V segment lost 1 base and the J segment 0 bases; nucleotides outside the gene matches: 6. CDR3 size: 15 residues. For the CDR3, the DNA is TGTGCCTGGAGTGGTCGGGGAGGGAGCTCCTACGAGCAGTACTTC. It specifies CAWSGRGGSSYEQYF.

The rearrangement uses TRBV6-5 and TRBJ1-3; 7 nucleotides line up with TRBD1. The CDR3 runs to 14 residues. J was trimmed by 4 bases and V by 10 bases; bases with no gene match: 10. Germline V gene lookup returns CDR1 MNHEY and CDR2 SVGAGI. The CDR3 nucleotides are TGTGCCACCGGACAGGCCGCTTCGGGAAACACCATATATTTT. Translated, it gives CATGQAASGNTIYF.

The V and J genes are TRBV27 and TRBJ1-4; TRBD1 agrees at 8 bases. The CDR3 is 14 residues long. Looked up from germline, CDR1 is MNHEY and CDR2 is SMNVEV (reference sequence). J was trimmed by 8 bases and V by 2 bases; bases with no gene match: 4. This CDR3 is CASSLQGAGEKLFF. The CDR3 DNA is TGTGCCAGCAGTTTACAGGGGGCAGGGGAAAAACTGTTTTTT. The complete variable domain, with remaining parts taken from reference TRBV27 and TRBJ1-4, reads EAQVTQNPRYLITVTGKKLTVTCSQNMNHEYMSWYRQDPGLGLRQIYYSMNVEVTDKGDVPEGYKVSRKEKRNFPLILESPSPNQTSLYFCASSLQGAGEKLFFGSGTQLSVL.

The V call is TRBV11-3, the J call TRBJ1-1; the D gene is possibly TRBD1 (5 bases). CDR3 length equals 13 residues. V was clipped by 3 bases and J by 1 base, with 6 bases between them. The germline V gene has CDR1 SGHNT and CDR2 YENEEA. CDR3 sequence (DNA): TGTGCCAGCAGCTTTCAGGGGAACACTGAAGCTTTCTTT. It translates to CASSFQGNTEAFF.

The chain joins TRBV25-1 to TRBJ1-1; 8 nucleotides match TRBD1. The CDR3 has 12 amino acids. Germline V gene lookup returns CDR1 MGHDK and CDR2 SYGVNS. The J segment lost 6 bases and the V segment lost 7 bases, leaving 4 bases of the junction unmatched. CDR3 coding DNA: TGTGCCAGCACTCCAGGGGGCCCTGAAGCTTTCTTT. Protein: CASTPGGPEAFF.

The J gene is TRBJ1-4, the V gene TRBV4-1; a possible D gene is TRBD1 (5 bases). The CDR3 has 15 residues. Trimming took 0 bases from V and 8 from J, leaving 13 bases between them. CDR1 and CDR2 from the germline V gene are MGHRA and YSYEKL. CDR3 sequence (DNA): TGCGCCAGCAGCCAAGATGGGGGAGGACGAGAAAAACTGTTTTTT. Residues: CASSQDGGGREKLFF.

Written as DNA, the CDR3 is TGTGCCAGCAGCCCCCCCGGCTCCGTTGAGGACTCTTCCTACGAGCAGTACTTC. Translated: CASSPPGSVEDSSYEQYF. V is TRBV7-8 and J is TRBJ2-7, with D possibly matching TRBD2 (5 bases). The CDR3 is made up of 18 amino acids. Deletions cut 5 bases from V and 1 base from J, with 24 bases between. Germline-derived CDR1 and CDR2 are SGHVS and FQNEAQ. The full variable domain, completed using reference TRBV7-8 and TRBJ2-7, is GAGVSQSPRYKVAKRGQDVALRCDPISGHVSLFWYQQALGQGPEFLTYFQNEAQLDKSGLPSDRFFAERPEGSVSTLKIQRTQQEDSAVYLCASSPPGSVEDSSYEQYFGPGTRLTVT.

CDR3 residues: CASSISHLAGGVTDTQYF. CDR3 sequence (DNA): TGTGCCAGTAGTATATCTCACCTAGCGGGAGGTGTTACAGATACGCAGTATTTT. The chain employs TRBV19 and TRBJ2-3; 11 nucleotides match TRBD2. Per the germline V gene, CDR1 is LNHDA and CDR2 is SQIVND (reference sequence). This CDR3 has 18 amino acids. With V trimmed by 2 bases and J by 3 bases, 10 bases remained unmatched.

The V call is TRBV28, the J call TRBJ2-1, with 8 bases that match TRBD2. The V segment lost 9 bases and the J segment 5 bases; nucleotides outside the gene matches: 9. CDR3 size: 14 residues. Germline V gene data show CDR1 as MDHEN and CDR2 as SYDVKM. DNA for the CDR3: TGTGCCAGTACGAGGACTAGCACACACAATGAGCAGTTCTTC. Amino acids: CASTRTSTHNEQFF.

V and J are TRBV5-8 and TRBJ1-4; D may be TRBD1 (5 bases). Between the trimmed V and J ends, which lost 1 base and 13 bases, there was a span of 17 bases. Germline CDR1 and CDR2: SGHTS and YDEGEE. This CDR3 spans 14 amino acids. The CDR3: CASSLMTVSERLFF. In DNA form, the CDR3 reads TGTGCCAGCAGCTTGATGACAGTAAGTGAGCGACTGTTTTTT.

The chain is built from TRBV4-1 and TRBJ1-1, with 9 positions matching TRBD1. There are 15 residues in the CDR3. J lost 5 bases, V lost 3 bases, and 7 bases had no gene match. Germline CDR1 MGHRA, CDR2 YSYEKL. The CDR3 here is CASSHVGQGKTEAFF. In DNA, the CDR3 is TGCGCCAGCAGCCACGTAGGACAGGGGAAGACTGAAGCTTTCTTT.

This clone has only one observation. CDR3 in DNA: TGTGCCAGCAGTCTGACTAGCGTCAGCACAGATACGCAGTATTTT. This sequence encodes CASSLTSVSTDTQYF. J is TRBJ2-3 and V is TRBV27; 8 bases are a match to TRBD2. Germline CDR1 MNHEY, CDR2 SMNVEV (reference sequence). The CDR3 loop spans 15 amino acids. V was pared by 5 bases and J by 0 bases, with 4 bases of the junction left unmatched.

This rearrangement joins TRBV4-1 to TRBJ2-3, with D possibly TRBD2 on 6 matching bases. Trimming removed 4 bases at V and 0 bases at J, with 14 bases between. CDR3 length: 16 residues. Germline values: CDR1 MGHRA, CDR2 YSYEKL. In DNA form, the CDR3 reads TGCGCCAGCAGCCTCGGGGAGGCAGCTAGCACAGATACGCAGTATTTT. Residues: CASSLGEAASTDTQYF.